The rows below give T cell receptor beta chains drawn from one sample of a study of blood T cell repertoires in COVID-19. The table came from immunoSEQ multiplex PCR; TCRdb's copy has only in-frame clones and leaves some out. The sample has around 300,000 clones; about 90% are singletons. The sample consisted of peripheral blood. These receptors all stem from a woman under 40 who had recovered from COVID-19. Both conserved end residues are part of each CDR3. The order of the fields is J gene, D gene, clone size, V gene, CDR3 DNA, CDR3 protein. A D gene is named only where the DNA matches it firmly. Expanded clones get a size class; other rows say once, few or many, or leave the size out.

j_call: TRBJ2-1; d_call: .; clone_size: .; v_call: TRBV2; cdr3_nt: TGTGCCACCCCGGACAGCAACAATGAGCAGTTCTTC; cdr3_aa: CATPDSNNEQFF
j_call: TRBJ1-1; d_call: .; clone_size: .; v_call: TRBV7-9; cdr3_nt: TGTGCCAGCAGCTACGGCAGGGGTGAAGCTTTCTTT; cdr3_aa: CASSYGRGEAFF
j_call: TRBJ1-2; d_call: .; clone_size: .; v_call: TRBV30; cdr3_nt: TGTGCCTGGAGAATAAGGGGCGATGGCTACACCTTC; cdr3_aa: CAWRIRGDGYTF
j_call: TRBJ2-3; d_call: .; clone_size: .; v_call: TRBV30; cdr3_nt: TGTGCCTGGAGTCGCTCGGGGATAGATACGCAGTATTTT; cdr3_aa: CAWSRSGIDTQYF
j_call: TRBJ1-4; d_call: .; clone_size: .; v_call: TRBV25-1; cdr3_nt: TGTGCCAGCAGTGAATATTCAGTGGCGGGCGAAAAACTGTTTTTT; cdr3_aa: CASSEYSVAGEKLFF
j_call: TRBJ2-4; d_call: .; clone_size: .; v_call: TRBV3-1/TRBV3-2; cdr3_nt: TGTGCCAGCAGCGTGGGGGCGGAGAACATTCAGTACTTC; cdr3_aa: CASSVGAENIQYF
j_call: TRBJ1-2; d_call: .; clone_size: .; v_call: TRBV7-3; cdr3_nt: TGTGCCAGCAGTCCAGGCAGGGACTATGGCTACACCTTC; cdr3_aa: CASSPGRDYGYTF
j_call: TRBJ2-2; d_call: TRBD1; clone_size: .; v_call: TRBV2; cdr3_nt: TGTGCCAGCAGCCTCGACAGGGGCGGGGAGCTGTTTTTT; cdr3_aa: CASSLDRGGELFF
j_call: TRBJ1-5; d_call: .; clone_size: .; v_call: TRBV6-5; cdr3_nt: TGTGCCAGCAAAAGCGGGAGCACCAATCAGCCCCAGCATTTT; cdr3_aa: CASKSGSTNQPQHF
j_call: TRBJ2-1; d_call: TRBD2; clone_size: .; v_call: TRBV2; cdr3_nt: TGTGCCAGCACAAGCTCTAGCGGGAGTTGGAATGAGCAGTTCTTC; cdr3_aa: CASTSSSGSWNEQFF
j_call: TRBJ1-1; d_call: TRBD1; clone_size: few; v_call: TRBV6-4; cdr3_nt: TGTGCCAGCAGTGATCAGACAGGGGAAACTTTCTTT; cdr3_aa: CASSDQTGETFF
j_call: TRBJ1-5; d_call: TRBD1; clone_size: .; v_call: TRBV30; cdr3_nt: TGTGCCTGGAGCCCGGGACAGGGGGCTGGACAGCCCCAGCATTTT; cdr3_aa: CAWSPGQGAGQPQHF
j_call: TRBJ2-3; d_call: TRBD2; clone_size: .; v_call: TRBV11-2; cdr3_nt: TGTGCCAGCAGCTTAGCTAGCGGGAGTGAGCGGGATACGCAGTATTTT; cdr3_aa: CASSLASGSERDTQYF
j_call: TRBJ2-2; d_call: .; clone_size: few; v_call: TRBV5-1; cdr3_nt: TGCGCCAGCGGACCCTCTACCGGGATGAACACCGGGGAGCTGTTTTTT; cdr3_aa: CASGPSTGMNTGELFF
j_call: TRBJ2-2; d_call: .; clone_size: .; v_call: TRBV19; cdr3_nt: TGTGCCAGTAGTATATCCCCCGGGTCTGGGGAGCTGTTTTTT; cdr3_aa: CASSISPGSGELFF
j_call: TRBJ2-2; d_call: .; clone_size: .; v_call: TRBV5-5; cdr3_nt: TGTGCCAGCAGCCCCCCAAGTGGGCTACCGCCCACCGGGGAGCTGTTTTTT; cdr3_aa: CASSPPSGLPPTGELFF
j_call: TRBJ1-3; d_call: .; clone_size: .; v_call: TRBV19; cdr3_nt: TGTGCCAGTAGTCCCGGGACACGAAGCTCTGGAAACACCATATATTTT; cdr3_aa: CASSPGTRSSGNTIYF
j_call: TRBJ2-2; d_call: TRBD2; clone_size: .; v_call: TRBV18; cdr3_nt: TGTGCCAGCTCACCACCGAGCGGGACTAGCGGGACCGGGGAGCTGTTTTTT; cdr3_aa: CASSPPSGTSGTGELFF
j_call: TRBJ1-5; d_call: .; clone_size: .; v_call: TRBV27; cdr3_nt: TGTGCCAGCAGTTACGAGGGTACCAATCAGCCCCAGCATTTT; cdr3_aa: CASSYEGTNQPQHF
j_call: TRBJ1-1; d_call: .; clone_size: once; v_call: TRBV7-2; cdr3_nt: TGTGCCAGCAGGAGACAGAACACTGAAGCTTTCTTT; cdr3_aa: CASRRQNTEAFF
j_call: TRBJ2-5; d_call: TRBD1; clone_size: .; v_call: TRBV5-1; cdr3_nt: TGCGCCAGCAGGACAGGGATGGTCCCTCAAGAGACCCAGTACTTC; cdr3_aa: CASRTGMVPQETQYF